This T cell receptor (beta chain) stems from a study of T cells in Graves' hyperthyroidism and ophthalmopathy. There are 15 residues in the CDR3. V trimming: 2 bases; J trimming: 8 bases; junction bases outside the gene matches: 11. Germline assignment: CDR1 MDHEN and CDR2 SYDVKM. On this clonotype: This may be a read error, as it is one base from a much larger clone.

Authors of the study amplified TCR beta CDR3 regions from RNA transcripts. First-round RT-PCR with HTBI primers amplified the TCR CDR3 region. TCRdb fed the multiplex PCR reads into MiXCR, producing one record per CDR3 protein. The data contain a few hundred thousand distinct CDR3 sequences, less than 15% of them singletons. The sample was blood. The receptor was isolated from a woman younger than 35 with Graves' hyperthyroidism. The chain recombines TRBV28 with TRBJ1-2; 7 nucleotides align to TRBD1. DNA for the CDR3: TGTGCCAGCAGTTTAAGGGACAGAGGCCGTAAGGGCTACACCTTC. Protein sequence: CASSLRDRGRKGYTF.